A single sample gave rise to the 18 T cell receptor beta chains below, sequenced in a study of identical twins. TCRdb used MiXCR to reprocess the 5' RACE reads, holding one entry per CDR3 protein. The data contain around 100,000 distinct CDR3 sequences, roughly 6% of them singletons. The specimen was memory T cells sorted from blood. The receptors come from a woman aged 45-65 years in good health.

The chain links TRBV5-1 to TRBJ2-3; possible D gene TRBD2, 5 bases. Germline CDR1 and CDR2: SGHRS and YFSETQ. The CDR3 runs 15 residues. Trimming left V 4 bases short and J 2 bases short, with 14 bases between. Written as DNA, the CDR3 is TGCGCCAGCAGCCCGGAGGTCCCGCACACAGATACGCAGTATTTT. It yields the protein CASSPEVPHTDTQYF.

This clonotype ranks as large. The chain employs TRBV15 and TRBJ1-1; no reliable D call. Deletions cut 3 bases from V and 1 base from J, with 6 bases between. Per germline, CDR1 LNHNV and CDR2 YYDKDF (reference sequence). The CDR3 is made up of 13 amino acids. The CDR3 DNA reads TGTGCCACCAGCAGCACAGAGAACACTGAAGCTTTCTTT. Protein sequence: CATSSTENTEAFF. Full variable domain (outside the CDR3, taken from reference TRBV15 and TRBJ1-1): DAMVIQNPRYQVTQFGKPVTLSCSQTLNHNVMYWYQQKSSQAPKLLFHYYDKDFNNEADTPDNFQSRRPNTSFCFLDIRSPGLGDTAMYLCATSSTENTEAFFGQGTRLTVV.

This clonotype was detected many times. CDR3 in DNA: TGTGCCAGCGGCCCCAGGGGGCTAAGCAATCAGCCCCAGCATTTT. Its protein is CASGPRGLSNQPQHF. The rearrangement joins TRBV6-5 to TRBJ1-5, with 8 positions matching TRBD1. The CDR3 totals 15 residues. The J segment lost 1 base and the V segment lost 8 bases, leaving 7 bases of the junction unmatched. Per germline, CDR1 MNHEY and CDR2 SVGAGI.

The chain joins TRBV5-1 to TRBJ1-1, with D unclear. The V gene lost 4 bases and the J gene lost 6 bases, with 13 bases spanning the gap. This CDR3 has 13 amino acids. Germline lookup yields CDR1 SGHRS and CDR2 YFSETQ. CDR3 DNA: TGCGCCAGCAGCCTATCAGTTTCATCTGAAGCTTTCTTT. Protein: CASSLSVSSEAFF.

The chain has TRBV7-9 and TRBJ2-1; maybe TRBD2 (6 bases). Germline V gene data show CDR1 as SEHNR and CDR2 as FQNEAQ (reference sequence). V was clipped by 5 bases and J by 8 bases, with 25 bases between them. This CDR3 spans 17 amino acids. The CDR3 reads CASSPGCGTLMWDEQFF. The CDR3, as DNA: TGTGCCAGCAGCCCAGGTTGCGGGACCCTTATGTGGGATGAGCAGTTCTTC.

This clonotype was observed many times. The chain is built from TRBV4-1 and TRBJ1-5; 9 bases fit TRBD1. The V and J ends lost 2 bases and 7 bases, in that order; junction bases with no gene match: 12. The CDR3 sequence is 17 residues long. Germline values: CDR1 MGHRA, CDR2 YSYEKL. The CDR3 DNA follows: TGCGCCAGCAGCCAAAGTCCGGGACAGGGTTCTATGCAGCCCCAGCATTTT. Translated: CASSQSPGQGSMQPQHF.

This clonotype was counted at least ten times. This chain connects TRBV5-6 to TRBJ2-1; D gene uncertain. Germline CDR1 SGHDT, CDR2 YYEEEE. The CDR3 is 15 amino acids. V was clipped by 4 bases and J by 8 bases, with 19 bases between them. CDR3 residues: CASSAGASAIHEQFF. In DNA form, the CDR3 reads TGTGCCAGCAGCGCCGGAGCCTCGGCAATCCATGAGCAGTTCTTC.

This clonotype was counted ten times or more. The chain employs TRBV20-1 and TRBJ1-5; D call uncertain. With 1 base removed from V and 0 bases from J, the gap between germline ends came to 13 bases. This CDR3 is built from 16 residues. Germline V gene lookup returns CDR1 DFQATT and CDR2 SNEGSKA (reference sequence). CDR3 in amino acids: CSARGGWVDSNQPQHF. CDR3 DNA sequence: TGCAGTGCTAGAGGAGGGTGGGTAGATAGCAATCAGCCCCAGCATTTT.

In this sample, this clonotype turned up many times. The rearrangement links TRBV5-1 to TRBJ1-2; D gene unclear. The CDR3 has 13 amino acids. Deletions cut 0 bases from V and 3 bases from J, with 6 bases between. Looked up from germline, CDR1 is SGHRS and CDR2 is YFSETQ. The CDR3 reads CASSLGTDYGYTF. The CDR3 DNA follows: TGCGCCAGCAGCTTGGGGACGGACTATGGCTACACCTTC.

The chain carries TRBV2 and TRBJ2-5; D uncertain. The germline V and J ends were trimmed by 5 bases and 2 bases, with 6 bases remaining between them. There are 12 residues in the CDR3. CDR1 SNHLY and CDR2 FYNNEI come from the germline V gene. In DNA, the CDR3 is TGTGCCAGCAGTCCCGGACAAGAGACCCAGTACTTC. Protein sequence: CASSPGQETQYF. The full variable domain, its missing parts supplied by reference TRBV2 and TRBJ2-5, is EPEVTQTPSHQVTQMGQEVILRCVPISNHLYFYWYRQILGQKVEFLVSFYNNEISEKSEIFDDQFSVERPDGSNFTLKIRSTKLEDSAMYFCASSPGQETQYFGPGTRLLVL.

This clonotype has a count of ten or more. This sequence joins TRBV12-3 or TRBV12-4 and TRBJ2-3; D is possibly TRBD1 or TRBD2 (5 bases each). V gave up 2 bases and J gave up 4 bases, with 10 bases separating them. CDR3 length: 14 residues. The DNA of the CDR3 is TGTGCCAGCAGTTTACGAGGGGCCCCAGATACGCAGTATTTT. Encoded protein: CASSLRGAPDTQYF.

This clonotype was found a few times. The chain employs TRBV27 and TRBJ2-3, with D possibly being TRBD1 (5 bases). Per germline, CDR1 MNHEY and CDR2 SMNVEV (reference sequence). V lost 4 bases, J lost 2 bases, and 19 bases lay in between. The CDR3 spans 17 residues. The CDR3 loop reads CASSSPTPQGYTDTQYF. In nucleotides, the CDR3 is TGTGCCAGCAGTTCCCCTACTCCCCAGGGATACACAGATACGCAGTATTTT.

This clonotype was seen ten or more times. This chain connects TRBV11-2 to TRBJ2-1; 7 nucleotides agree with TRBD1. In germline, CDR1 is SGHAT, CDR2 FQNNGV. After removal of 4 bases from V and 8 bases from J, the junction contained 5 bases not matched to a gene. This CDR3 spans 13 amino acids. The CDR3 DNA reads as TGTGCCAGCAGCTCACAGGGGTTCGATGAGCAGTTCTTC. It translates to CASSSQGFDEQFF.

In this sample, this clonotype is medium-sized. The V and J genes are TRBV5-1 and TRBJ1-4, with D tentatively TRBD1 (5 bases). This CDR3 contains 15 residues. Germline CDR1 SGHRS, CDR2 YFSETQ. Trimming removed 3 bases at V and 5 bases at J, with 14 bases between. CDR3 DNA: TGCGCCAGCAGCTCGTCCGGGACGGGGAATGAAAAACTGTTTTTT. Translation gives CASSSSGTGNEKLFF.

Only a few counts were recorded for this clonotype. This sequence joins TRBV23-1 and TRBJ2-2; unclear D gene. TRBV23-1 is marked as an open reading frame, function uncertain. V shed 8 bases and J shed 4 bases, with 2 bases lying between them. The CDR3 contains 10 residues. CDR3 in DNA: TGCGCCAGCGTCACCGGGGAGCTGTTTTTT. This encodes CASVTGELFF.

This chain links TRBV29-1 with TRBJ2-4, with TRBD1 identical over 9 bases. V was pared by 6 bases and J by 5 bases, with 5 bases of the junction left unmatched. CDR1 SQVTM and CDR2 ANQGSEA come from the germline V gene. The CDR3 contains 13 residues. The CDR3 DNA reads TGCAGCGTCCGGGACAGGGTAGAAAACATTCAGTACTTC. This gives the protein CSVRDRVENIQYF.

This clonotype was observed a handful of times. V and J are TRBV9 and TRBJ2-7; D is uncertain. Trimming took off 0 bases at V and 3 bases at J, with 10 bases between the two ends. CDR1 and CDR2 (germline): SGDLS, YYNGEE. The CDR3 is made up of 14 amino acids. CDR3 region: CASSVGSGGYEQYF. In DNA, the CDR3 is TGTGCCAGCAGCGTAGGGTCGGGCGGCTACGAGCAGTACTTC. Full variable domain (outside the CDR3, taken from reference TRBV9 and TRBJ2-7): DSGVTQTPKHLITATGQRVTLRCSPRSGDLSVYWYQQSLDQGLQFLIQYYNGEERAKGNILERFSAQQFPDLHSELNLSSLELGDSALYFCASSVGSGGYEQYFGPGTRLTVT.

This clonotype has at least ten counts. The chain has TRBV18 and TRBJ1-1; no definite D call. This CDR3 is 14 amino acids long. Trimming left V 3 bases short and J 1 base short, with 9 bases between. CDR1 is KGHSH and CDR2 is LQKENI in the germline V gene. CDR3 nucleotide sequence: TGTGCCAGCTCACCGCAGACGGGGAACACTGAAGCTTTCTTT. It specifies CASSPQTGNTEAFF. The full variable domain, in which reference TRBV18 and TRBJ1-1 provide the parts outside the CDR3, is NAGVMQNPRHLVRRRGQEARLRCSPMKGHSHVYWYRQLPEEGLKFMVYLQKENIIDESGMPKERFSAEFPKEGPSILRIQQVVRGDSAAYFCASSPQTGNTEAFFGQGTRLTVV.